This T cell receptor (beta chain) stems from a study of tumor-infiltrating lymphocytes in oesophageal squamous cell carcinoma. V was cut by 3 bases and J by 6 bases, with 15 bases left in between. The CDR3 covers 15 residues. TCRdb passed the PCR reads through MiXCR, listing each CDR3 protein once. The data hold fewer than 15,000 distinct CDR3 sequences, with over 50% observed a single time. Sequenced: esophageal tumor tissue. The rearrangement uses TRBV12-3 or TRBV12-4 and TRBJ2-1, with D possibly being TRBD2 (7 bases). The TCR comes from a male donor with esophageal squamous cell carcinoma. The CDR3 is CASSLGGAVVNEQFF. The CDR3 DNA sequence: TGTGCCAGCAGTTTGGGGGGGGCGGTAGTCAATGAGCAGTTCTTC.